This is a list of T cell receptor beta chains from one sample in a study of blood T cell repertoires in COVID-19. Clones were sequenced by immunoSEQ multiplex PCR, and TCRdb holds only the in-frame ones, with some missing. The data show more than 300,000 clones, about 90% seen once. The sample taken for sequencing was peripheral blood. The receptors originated from a woman in her late teens or twenties who had recovered from COVID-19. Each CDR3 is given with its conserved first and last residue. D genes are given only for firm matches. Size tells how often a clone was seen (once, few, many) or the class of an expanded clone, and some rows leave it out.

DNA | CDR3 | J | D | V | size
TGCAGTGCTAGATCATTAGATACGCAGTATTTT | CSARSLDTQYF | TRBJ2-3 | NA | TRBV20-1 | NA
TGTGCCAGCAGTTACTCGACGAGTCTAGCGGACCAAAAAGAGACCCAGTACTTC | CASSYSTSLADQKETQYF | TRBJ2-5 | TRBD2 | TRBV6-2/TRBV6-3 | NA
TGTGCCAGCAGCGCGACGGGACAGCGTAATGAAAAACTGTTTTTT | CASSATGQRNEKLFF | TRBJ1-4 | TRBD1 | TRBV9 | NA
TGTGCCAGCAGCTCTCCTTTAGCGGGAGCCGGCACAGATACGCAGTATTTT | CASSSPLAGAGTDTQYF | TRBJ2-3 | TRBD2 | TRBV7-9 | NA
TGTGCCAGCAGCTCGGGAGAGGGTCCCCCTGCGTTT | CASSSGEGPPAF | TRBJ1-1 | NA | TRBV5-4 | NA
TGCAGTGCTAGTTCTTCTGGGGCCAACGTCCTGACTTTC | CSASSSGANVLTF | TRBJ2-6 | NA | TRBV20-1 | NA
TGTGCCAGCAGTCCACGCGGGGAACGATATTACACAGATACGCAGTATTTT | CASSPRGERYYTDTQYF | TRBJ2-3 | NA | TRBV27 | NA
TGTGCCAGCAGTTACTCAAACAGGGGGACGGGCACTGAAGCTTTCTTT | CASSYSNRGTGTEAFF | TRBJ1-1 | TRBD1 | TRBV6-2/TRBV6-3 | NA
TGTGCCAGCAGCGTAGCCTCCGGGACAGGGCTTGAGACCCAGTACTTC | CASSVASGTGLETQYF | TRBJ2-5 | TRBD1 | TRBV9 | NA
TGTGCCAGCAGTTTACCCCCGACTAGCGGGGTTCTCGGGGAGCTGTTTTTT | CASSLPPTSGVLGELFF | TRBJ2-2 | TRBD2 | TRBV27 | few
TGTGCCAGCAGCCAAAGACACCCGGGACTAGCGGGGGGGGCAGATACGCAGTATTTT | CASSQRHPGLAGGADTQYF | TRBJ2-3 | TRBD2 | TRBV3-1/TRBV3-2 | once
TGTGCCAGCAGCTTATTAACAGGGATGGAGACCCAGTACTTC | CASSLLTGMETQYF | TRBJ2-5 | NA | TRBV7-2 | NA
TGTGCCAGCTCACCGCGACTAGCGGGCCTAACCGGGGAGCTGTTTTTT | CASSPRLAGLTGELFF | TRBJ2-2 | TRBD2 | TRBV18 | NA
TGTGCCAGCAGTCCCGCAGGGGGTCTCACAGATACGCAGTATTTT | CASSPAGGLTDTQYF | TRBJ2-3 | TRBD1 | TRBV28 | NA
TGTGCCAGCAGCCAAACCGGGAGGGGTGGAAATGAGCAGTTCTTC | CASSQTGRGGNEQFF | TRBJ2-1 | TRBD2 | TRBV7-2 | NA
TGTGCCAGCAGCGTAGGGTCGGGAACTGAAGCTTTCTTT | CASSVGSGTEAFF | TRBJ1-1 | NA | TRBV9 | once
TGCGCCAGCAGCTTTGACAGCTCTGGAAACACCATATATTTT | CASSFDSSGNTIYF | TRBJ1-3 | NA | TRBV5-1 | NA
TGCGCCAGCAGCGCAACTAGCGGGACCGGCTCTGGGGCCAACGTCCTGACTTTC | CASSATSGTGSGANVLTF | TRBJ2-6 | TRBD2 | TRBV5-1 | NA
TGTGCCAGCAGTTTTCTCTCTAGCGGGAGTAAGGATGAGCAGTTCTTC | CASSFLSSGSKDEQFF | TRBJ2-1 | TRBD2 | TRBV27 | NA